This record covers a single T cell receptor beta chain. The table came from immunoSEQ multiplex PCR; TCRdb's copy has only in-frame clones and leaves some out. The table shows 75,000 to 90,000 clones, with approximately 94% occurring only once. The data originate from a study of technical replicates of blood from a few donors. The trim removed 6 bases at V and 2 bases at J, leaving 9 bases unmatched. The germline V gene has CDR1 MNHNS and CDR2 SASEGT. The CDR3 is 15 residues long. Sequencing was done on a sample of T cells isolated from PBMCs. The origin of this receptor is a human donor in good health. The genes are TRBV6-1 and TRBJ1-1, with TRBD1 matching over 7 bases. CDR3 residues: CASRLQGTPNTEAFF. CDR3 nucleotides: TGTGCCAGCAGATTACAGGGGACTCCTAACACTGAAGCTTTCTTT.